This entry features one T cell receptor (beta chain) sequence. The antigen is not known. This sample is drawn from a study of human T cells and chemical hapten exposure. Notes on the study in general: Counts of TCRs above 1 in 1000 frequency stayed unchanged with DPC sensitization.

It was from unfractionated whole blood that total RNA was extracted. Each CDR3 protein is one row after TCRdb ran MiXCR on the 5' RACE reads. The table includes more than 60,000 distinct CDR3 sequences, less than 20% detected once. CDR1 and CDR2 from the germline V gene are MNHNS and SASEGT. The V and J ends lost 3 bases and 0 bases respectively, with 24 bases between them. The CDR3 has 20 residues. The genes are TRBV6-1 and TRBJ1-5; D unclear. The TCR sequence derives from a female donor in good health. The CDR3 region is CASSDSAGMRHWYSNQPQHF. CDR3 sequence (DNA): TGTGCCAGCAGTGACTCAGCGGGGATGAGACATTGGTATAGCAATCAGCCCCAGCATTTT.